Below, one T cell receptor beta chain is given with its context. Germline CDR1 MNHEY, CDR2 SMNVEV (reference sequence). With 6 bases removed from V and 4 bases from J, the gap between germline ends came to 13 bases. This CDR3 comprises 14 residues. The data derive from a study of blood T cell repertoires in COVID-19. Study-level background: Sample material is recorded as cDNA or gDNA derived from T cells, B-cell-depleted T cells, or PBMCs.

Sequencing used immunoSEQ multiplex PCR; TCRdb keeps in-frame clones, though not all of them. The repertoire holds about 87,000 clones, with around 84% as singletons. The clonotype comes from a man aged 35 to 55 with acute or convalescent COVID-19. Sample: peripheral blood. The rearrangement joins TRBV27 to TRBJ1-5, with D maybe TRBD1 (5 bases). CDR3 in amino acids: CASSNLRGNQPQHF. The CDR3 DNA follows: TGTGCCAGCAGCAACTTACGGGGGAATCAGCCCCAGCATTTT.